Listed below are T cell receptor beta chains from one sample, sequenced in a study of shared clonotypes between healthy human individuals. The table came from immunoSEQ multiplex PCR; TCRdb's copy has only in-frame clones and leaves some out. The sample lists around 2.1 million clones; roughly 95% were seen once. The sample was naive CD4+ T cells sorted from blood. Receptors were obtained from a man aged 18 to 35 in good health. CDR3s include the opening cysteine and the closing phenylalanine or tryptophan. A D gene is named only where the DNA matches it firmly. For some rows the clone size is stated as once, few or many, or as a class when expanded; others skip it.

d_call clone_size j_call v_call cdr3_nt cdr3_aa
- - TRBJ2-7 TRBV6-1 TGTGCCAGCAGCAAAGAAAGAAACTACGAGCAGTACTTC CASSKERNYEQYF
- - TRBJ2-3 TRBV2 TGTGCCAGCAGGCCCCTAAGTGATACGCAGTATTTT CASRPLSDTQYF
- - TRBJ2-7 TRBV2 TGTGCCAGCAGGGAGATGGAGGGGAACGAGCAGTACTTC CASREMEGNEQYF
- - TRBJ1-5 TRBV6-1 TGTGCCAGCACCGACCTTGTGGTAAAGCCCCAGCATTTT CASTDLVVKPQHF
- - TRBJ2-1 TRBV10-3 TGTGCCATCAGTGAGTCGACTCCGGGTTTTGATGAGCAGTTCTTC CAISESTPGFDEQFF
TRBD2 few TRBJ2-3 TRBV30 TGTGCCTGGATCGCGGGGGGGAAAGATACGCAGTATTTT CAWIAGGKDTQYF
- - TRBJ2-5 TRBV28 TGTGCCAGCAGTTTAGAGGACGCGGGTTTGGAGACCCAGTACTTC CASSLEDAGLETQYF
- - TRBJ1-1 TRBV5-1 TGCGCCAGCAGCTTCGGACTAAACACTGAAGCTTTCTTT CASSFGLNTEAFF
TRBD2 - TRBJ2-7 TRBV6-1 TGTGCCAGCAGAGGGACTAGCGGTTTTTACGAGCAGTACTTC CASRGTSGFYEQYF
- - TRBJ2-2 TRBV10-2 TGCGCCAGCACGCTAGCGAACACCGGGGAGCTGTTTTTT CASTLANTGELFF
TRBD1 - TRBJ1-1 TRBV11-3 TGTGCCAGCAGCTTAGGGGGGACAGGGCGTGAGAGCACTGAAGCTTTCTTT CASSLGGTGRESTEAFF
- once TRBJ2-7 TRBV4-1 TGCGCCAGCAGCCAGGAAGGGGGGACAAATTTATACGAGCAGTACTTC CASSQEGGTNLYEQYF
- - TRBJ2-2 TRBV28 TGTGCCAGCAGTCCAGGGGACCGACACCGGGAGCTGTTTTTT CASSPGDRHRELFF
TRBD2 - TRBJ2-7 TRBV5-4 TGTGCCACCAAGACTAGCGGGGGGGCGTCAAACGAGCAGTACTTC CATKTSGGASNEQYF
TRBD2 - TRBJ2-7 TRBV2 TGTGCCAGCAGCGGGAGGTTCTACTCCTACGAGCAGTACTTC CASSGRFYSYEQYF
- - TRBJ2-3 TRBV7-3 TGTGCCAGCAGCTTAATAGGGAGCCGGGGGAGCACAGATACGCAGTATTTT CASSLIGSRGSTDTQYF
- once TRBJ1-5 TRBV9 TGTGCCAGCAGCGTAGAAGACAATCAGCCCCAGCATTTT CASSVEDNQPQHF